A single sample gave rise to the 21 T cell receptor beta chains below, sequenced in a study of CD8 T cells in ankylosing spondylitis. MiXCR, run by TCRdb on the 5' RACE reads, gives a single entry per CDR3 protein. The table shows approximately 350,000 distinct CDR3 sequences, with 20% to 25% occurring only once. Sequencing was performed on blood, either unsorted or a sorted T cell fraction (not recorded which). These receptors were collected from a male donor with ankylosing spondylitis or in good health (not recorded which).

This clonotype was found a few times. The rearrangement joins TRBV6-1 to TRBJ2-3, with D uncertain. This CDR3 spans 15 amino acids. Trimming removed 0 bases at V and 3 bases at J, with 10 bases between. Per the germline V gene, CDR1 is MNHNS and CDR2 is SASEGT. Here the CDR3 DNA reads TGTGCCAGCAGTGAAGCCTGGGCCAATACAGATACGCAGTATTTT. It translates to CASSEAWANTDTQYF.

The CDR3, as DNA: TGTGCCAGCAGCGTAGGGGACAGTTTGTATCCTGAAGCTTTCTTT. Amino acid sequence: CASSVGDSLYPEAFF. The V gene is TRBV9, the J gene TRBJ1-1; 7 nucleotides match TRBD1. This CDR3 has 15 amino acids. The V segment lost 0 bases and the J segment 6 bases; nucleotides outside the gene matches: 8. CDR1 and CDR2 (germline): SGDLS, YYNGEE.

This clonotype was detected many times. CDR3 protein: CASSRGPDTQYF. The CDR3 DNA reads as TGTGCCAGCAGCAGGGGCCCAGATACGCAGTATTTT. The chain couples TRBV5-6 to TRBJ2-3, with D tentatively TRBD1 (5 bases). The length of the CDR3 is 12 residues. V was pared by 4 bases and J by 4 bases, with 7 bases between. Germline CDR1 reads SGHDT; CDR2 reads YYEEEE.

The chain employs TRBV4-1 and TRBJ1-1; D might be TRBD1 (6 bases). The CDR3 has 13 residues. Trimming shortened V by 3 bases and J by 6 bases, and 11 bases separated the two germline ends. Germline V gene lookup returns CDR1 MGHRA and CDR2 YSYEKL. CDR3 protein: CASSQDSIAEAFF. CDR3 coding DNA: TGCGCCAGCAGCCAGGACAGTATCGCTGAAGCTTTCTTT.

The chain joins TRBV24-1 to TRBJ2-2, with D uncertain. The CDR3 is 13 residues long. Germline values: CDR1 KGHDR, CDR2 SFDVKD. Deletions cut 3 bases from V and 6 bases from J, with 7 bases between. The CDR3 bases are TGTGCCACCAGTGATCTTCTAGCCGGGGAGCTGTTTTTT. Amino acid sequence: CATSDLLAGELFF.

This clonotype has more than one count but fewer than ten. This chain connects TRBV4-2 to TRBJ2-7; tentative D call: TRBD1 (6 bases). The CDR3 is 17 residues long. Germline V gene data show CDR1 as LGHNA and CDR2 as YNFKEQ. The V and J ends lost 1 base and 3 bases respectively, with 19 bases between them. CDR3 DNA: TGTGCCAGCAGCCAAGTCGAACGTCGACAGGACCTCTACGAGCAGTACTTC. This gives the protein CASSQVERRQDLYEQYF.

There are a few counts of this clonotype. This chain links TRBV4-2 with TRBJ2-2; D is perhaps TRBD2 (5 bases). The germline V gene has CDR1 LGHNA and CDR2 YNFKEQ. The CDR3 runs to 15 residues. Trimming removed 1 base from V and 3 bases from J, with 9 bases in between. CDR3 region: CASSQGEGDTGELFF. The CDR3 bases are TGTGCCAGCAGCCAAGGCGAGGGTGACACCGGGGAGCTGTTTTTT.

V gene TRBV4-1 combines with J gene TRBJ2-3, with TRBD2 matching 13 bases. The trim removed 6 bases at V and 2 bases at J, leaving 5 bases unmatched. Germline V gene data show CDR1 as MGHRA and CDR2 as YSYEKL. The CDR3 is 16 residues long. CDR3 coding DNA: TGCGCCAGCAGGAAACTAGCGGGGGGGCTCACAGATACGCAGTATTTT. This codes for CASRKLAGGLTDTQYF.

This clonotype has more than one count but fewer than ten. V is TRBV29-1 and J is TRBJ2-3, with 7 positions matching TRBD2. Germline CDR1 is SQVTM and CDR2 is ANQGSEA. The CDR3 is made up of 17 amino acids. J gave up 1 base and V 1 base, and 11 bases lay outside the gene matches. In DNA, the CDR3 is TGCAGCGTTGAAGTTGTAGGACTAGAGGAGGGCACAGATACGCAGTATTTT. It yields the protein CSVEVVGLEEGTDTQYF.

The CDR3 DNA follows: TGCAGTGCTAGAGTGGCAGGAAACTACGAGCAGTACTTC. This encodes CSARVAGNYEQYF. The V gene is TRBV20-1, the J gene TRBJ2-7; D unresolved. The germline CDR1 and CDR2 sequences are DFQATT and SNEGSKA (reference sequence). The CDR3 consists of 13 residues. Trimming pared 1 base from V and 3 bases from J, leaving 10 bases between.

CDR3 bases: TGTGCCTGCAACCGGGACAGGGTGATATCACCCCTCCACTTT. Protein product: CACNRDRVISPLHF. This chain connects TRBV28 to TRBJ1-6, with 9 nucleotides matching TRBD1. CDR3 length: 14 amino acids. The V gene end was trimmed by 11 bases and the J gene end by 10 bases; junction bases not matched to a gene: 12. The V gene's germline CDR1 is MDHEN and CDR2 SYDVKM. Looking up the rest from reference TRBV28 and TRBJ1-6 gives the full variable domain: DVKVTQSSRYLVKRTGEKVFLECVQDMDHENMFWYRQDPGLGLRLIYFSYDVKMKEKGDIPEGYSVSREKKERFSLILESASTNQTSMYLCACNRDRVISPLHFGNGTRLTVT.

The chain combines TRBV12-3 or TRBV12-4 with TRBJ2-1, with TRBD2 identical over 12 bases. With V trimmed by 2 bases and J by 8 bases, 4 bases remained unmatched. The CDR3 loop spans 15 amino acids. In nucleotides, the CDR3 is TGTGCCAGCAGTTTATCTAGCGGGGGGGCCGATGAGCAGTTCTTC. This gives the protein CASSLSSGGADEQFF.

This chain joins TRBV7-9 and TRBJ2-1, with D tentatively TRBD2 (5 bases). V lost 1 base, J lost 0 bases, and 7 bases lay in between. Germline V gives CDR1 SEHNR, CDR2 FQNEAQ (reference sequence). This CDR3 spans 15 amino acids. CDR3 sequence: CASSLVLGSYNEQFF. The CDR3 DNA follows: TGTGCCAGCAGCTTAGTACTAGGCTCCTACAATGAGCAGTTCTTC.

This clonotype was counted a few times. V is TRBV7-7 and J is TRBJ2-2; D may correspond to TRBD1 or TRBD2 (5 bases each). Trimming removed 1 base from V and 4 bases from J, with 13 bases in between. The CDR3 length is 16 residues. Germline V CDR1 and CDR2: SSHAT, FNYEAQ (reference sequence). CDR3 residues: CASSLGGRDLTGELFF. The CDR3 bases are TGTGCCAGCAGCTTAGGGGGCAGGGACCTCACCGGGGAGCTGTTTTTT.

This clonotype was seen more than once but under ten times. This sequence joins TRBV4-1 and TRBJ2-7, with no clear D. This CDR3 is 14 amino acids long. Germline V gives CDR1 MGHRA, CDR2 YSYEKL. Trimming cost V 3 bases and J 3 bases, with 12 bases left between them. CDR3 protein: CASSQRQPGYEQYF. The CDR3 nucleotides read TGCGCCAGCAGCCAGCGGCAGCCAGGCTACGAGCAGTACTTC.

The chain has TRBV10-3 and TRBJ2-5; D uncertain. Germline-derived CDR1 and CDR2 are ENHRY and SYGVKD. CDR3 length equals 13 residues. V was cut by 0 bases and J by 5 bases, with 7 bases left in between. The CDR3 DNA reads as TGTGCCATCAGTGAGTCCGTTTGGGAGACCCAGTACTTC. This encodes CAISESVWETQYF.

This clonotype has just a few counts. V usage is TRBV7-9 and J usage is TRBJ2-3, with a tentative D call TRBD2 (6 bases). This CDR3 comprises 15 residues. Trimming took 5 bases from V and 0 from J, leaving 12 bases between them. Germline values: CDR1 SEHNR, CDR2 FQNEAQ (reference sequence). The CDR3 reads CASSPSGSSTDTQYF. For the CDR3, the DNA is TGTGCCAGCAGCCCGAGCGGGTCTAGCACAGATACGCAGTATTTT.

The chain recombines TRBV15 with TRBJ2-7; 9 nucleotides match TRBD1. With 0 bases clipped from V and 4 bases from J, the junction kept 10 bases outside the gene matches. In germline, CDR1 is LNHNV, CDR2 YYDKDF (reference sequence). This CDR3 comprises 17 residues. CDR3 coding DNA: TGTGCCACCAGCAGAGACCGCCTTACAGGGGGCAGATACGAGCAGTACTTC. It codes for CATSRDRLTGGRYEQYF.

This clonotype was counted only a few times. The V and J genes are TRBV6-2 or TRBV6-3 and TRBJ1-2; 8 bases line up with TRBD1. Germline values: CDR1 MNHEY, CDR2 SVGEGT. The V gene end was trimmed by 6 bases and the J gene end by 8 bases; junction bases not matched to a gene: 14. The CDR3 covers 15 residues. CDR3 amino acids: CASSENGQGAFGYTF. The CDR3 nucleotides read TGTGCCAGCAGCGAAAACGGACAGGGTGCCTTCGGCTACACCTTC.

This clonotype was recorded a few times. This chain joins TRBV2 and TRBJ2-1, with 10 bases lining up with TRBD2. Per the germline V gene, CDR1 is SNHLY and CDR2 is FYNNEI. The CDR3 loop spans 17 amino acids. J gave up 4 bases and V 3 bases, and 9 bases lay outside the gene matches. CDR3 amino acids: CASSEGSSGGKYNEQFF. The CDR3 nucleotides read TGTGCCAGCAGTGAGGGGTCTAGCGGGGGCAAATACAATGAGCAGTTCTTC.

The chain links TRBV2 to TRBJ1-1; tentative D call: TRBD1 (5 bases). The CDR3 has 12 amino acids. Germline values: CDR1 SNHLY, CDR2 FYNNEI. The V end lost 3 bases, the J end lost 7 bases, and 9 bases lay between the germline ends. CDR3: CASSEWGVEAFF. DNA for the CDR3: TGTGCCAGCAGTGAGTGGGGCGTTGAAGCTTTCTTT.